This TCR beta chain is drawn from a study of blood T cells in healthy people across ages. Combining a sample-barcoded 5' primer with a J-beta primer mix, a second PCR ran for 7 to 11 cycles. TCRdb processed the 5' RACE reads anew with MiXCR; each CDR3 protein has one entry. The sample lists about 1.5 million distinct CDR3 sequences, 42% occurring once. Study-wide results and caveats: Strong correlation linked observed beta diversity and percent naive T cells.

Germline assignment: CDR1 MGHRA and CDR2 YSYEKL. The V end lost 1 base, the J end lost 4 bases, and 16 bases lay between the germline ends. There are 16 residues in the CDR3. Caucasian, healthy and from Russia, the donors were aged between about 6 and 90. This clonotype was seen a few times. Its target is unknown. The sequenced sample was blood. The V call is TRBV4-1, the J call TRBJ2-5, with unresolved D. This receptor was obtained from a young woman in good health. The CDR3 loop is CASSQASLSGRETQYF. In nucleotides, the CDR3 is TGCGCCAGCAGCCAAGCCTCCCTCTCTGGGCGAGAGACCCAGTACTTC.